The subject of this entry is one T cell receptor (beta chain). CDR1 and CDR2 (germline): SEHNR, FQNEAQ (reference sequence). Unmatched junction bases numbered 9, after V lost 5 bases and J lost 6 bases. This CDR3 comprises 15 residues. This sample is part of a study of blood T cell repertoires in COVID-19. Study-level information: Whether acute or convalescent, the COVID-19 samples came from the United States, Italy and Spain. Nucleic acid was either cDNA or gDNA, and it came from T cells, B-cell-depleted T cells, or PBMCs.

Under the authors' procedure: The authors estimated nucleated cell counts from reference gene primer amplification. Profiled with immunoSEQ multiplex PCR; TCRdb holds only in-frame clones, not every one. The V and J calls and the clone size are those of that table, but D and trimming were determined from the DNA. Among roughly 24,000 clones listed, about 80% were seen once. This chain uses TRBV7-9 with TRBJ2-7, with 11 bases lining up with TRBD1. The sample comprised peripheral blood. This sequence was found in a man in his sixties or seventies with acute or convalescent COVID-19. The CDR3 DNA follows: TGTGCCAGCAGCGTCGAGGGACAGGGGGTTTTCGAGCAGTACTTC. Translated, it gives CASSVEGQGVFEQYF.